This T cell receptor beta chain came from a study of beta chain features in type 1 diabetes. Only a few counts were recorded for this clone. The antigen remains undetermined. Regarding the study as a whole: TCRB CDR3 length was moderately but significantly reduced in all four CD4+ subsets of Type 1 diabetes patients. Within the patient group, naive, central memory and Treg TCRB repertoires appeared more similar to each other than within healthy donors. In these data, an HLA type influence on TCRB rearrangement remained unresolved.

Investigators reverse transcribed all isolated RNA, so they sequenced expressed TCRB transcripts. Data came from immunoSEQ multiplex PCR; TCRdb stores just in-frame clones and leaves some out. The sample contains about 740,000 clones, 10% to 15% of which appear only once. Every donor had blood drawn once into heparin, 100 to 150 mL on average. All sorted populations exceeded 95% purity. The sequenced material came from naive CD4+ T cells from blood. The TCR comes from a man between 18 and 29 years old with type 1 diabetes.

CDR3 sequence: CAWGGTRWGHSPLHF. The CDR3 DNA is TGTGCCTGGGGCGGGACTCGATGGGGGCATTCACCCCTCCACTTT. V and J are TRBV30 and TRBJ1-6; D perhaps matches TRBD1 (6 bases). The germline CDR1 and CDR2 sequences are GTSNPN and SVGIG (reference sequence). The V end lost 5 bases, the J end lost 8 bases, and 19 bases lay between the germline ends. CDR3 length equals 15 residues.